The 11 T cell receptor beta chains given below trace back to one sample, sequenced in a study of T cell responses to AZD1222 COVID-19 vaccine. TCRdb's table, derived via immunoSEQ multiplex PCR, lists solely in-frame clones and lacks some. Seen here are fewer than 120,000 clones, around 93% observed once, and the top ten hold approximately 8%. The sample was peripheral blood, taken on day 0 of AZD1222 vaccination. Every receptor here comes from an adult in good health.

This chain connects TRBV7-8 to TRBJ1-3; possible D gene TRBD1, 5 bases. This CDR3 contains 16 residues. Germline V CDR1 and CDR2: SGHVS, FQNEAQ. V gave up 0 bases and J gave up 4 bases, with 13 bases separating them. Here the CDR3 reads CASSLAGALKGNTIYF. Written as DNA, the CDR3 is TGTGCCAGCAGCTTAGCCGGGGCTTTGAAGGGAAACACCATATATTTT.

The genes are TRBV5-6 and TRBJ2-7, with no clear D. V gave up 0 bases and J gave up 2 bases, with 12 bases separating them. This CDR3 is built from 15 residues. Germline V gene sequence: CDR1 SGHDT, CDR2 YYEEEE. The CDR3 is CASSLGLIGTYEQYF. CDR3 coding DNA: TGTGCCAGCAGCTTGGGACTTATAGGAACCTACGAGCAGTACTTC.

The CDR3: CASSLSGGTDTQYF. The CDR3 DNA reads as TGTGCCAGCAGCTTATCAGGGGGTACAGATACGCAGTATTTT. V and J are TRBV11-3 and TRBJ2-3; 7 nucleotides match TRBD1. V dropped 2 bases and J dropped 3; count of bases not matched to a gene: 2. This CDR3 is 14 amino acids long. Per germline, CDR1 SGHNT and CDR2 YENEEA.

V usage is TRBV4-1 and J usage is TRBJ2-1, with D unresolved. The CDR3 is made up of 13 amino acids. Looked up from germline, CDR1 is MGHRA and CDR2 is YSYEKL. Trimming removed 1 base from V and 6 bases from J, with 7 bases in between. CDR3 coding DNA: TGCGCCAGCAGCCAAGGCGTCGGCAATGAGCAGTTCTTC. This gives the protein CASSQGVGNEQFF.

The chain joins TRBV6-1 to TRBJ2-7; D is possibly TRBD1 or TRBD2 (5 bases each). CDR1 is MNHNS and CDR2 is SASEGT in the germline V gene. The CDR3 consists of 13 residues. V dropped 2 bases and J dropped 5 bases, with 10 bases sitting between them. This CDR3 reads CASSERQGHEQYF. The CDR3 DNA follows: TGTGCCAGCAGTGAACGCCAGGGACACGAGCAGTACTTC.

CDR3 loop: CASSVKGTDEQYF. The CDR3 DNA reads TGTGCCAGCAGCGTTAAGGGCACCGACGAGCAGTACTTC. V gene TRBV9 combines with J gene TRBJ2-7; D gene uncertain. The V end lost 2 bases, the J end lost 5 bases, and 11 bases lay between the germline ends. Germline V gives CDR1 SGDLS, CDR2 YYNGEE. The CDR3 totals 13 residues.

On this clone: At one boundary the junction diverges from the germline segment, which might be a read error. This sequence joins TRBV18 and TRBJ1-1; 7 bases are a match to TRBD1. Germline V gene sequence: CDR1 KGHSH, CDR2 LQKENI. The CDR3 loop spans 16 amino acids. The CDR3: CASSPQFRGENTEAFF. The CDR3, as DNA: TGTGCCAGCTCCCCACAATTCAGGGGGGAGAACACTGAAGCTTTCTTT.

V and J are TRBV29-1 and TRBJ2-3, with 9 bases fitting TRBD1. CDR3 size: 15 residues. V dropped 7 bases and J dropped 3; count of bases not matched to a gene: 11. Germline V lookup: CDR1 SQVTM, CDR2 ANQGSEA. The CDR3: CSGLGTGPATDTQYF. The CDR3 bases are TGCAGCGGCCTTGGGACAGGGCCGGCAACAGATACGCAGTATTTT.

This chain connects TRBV28 to TRBJ1-5, with a possible D match to TRBD1 (6 bases). This CDR3 spans 16 amino acids. V lost 2 bases, J lost 6 bases, and 17 bases lay in between. CDR1 is MDHEN, CDR2 SYDVKM, per germline. The CDR3 DNA sequence: TGTGCCAGCAGTTTAGCCTCGGGGGCTGGGGGTCAGCCCCAGCATTTT. Protein product: CASSLASGAGGQPQHF.

The rearrangement links TRBV6-5 to TRBJ1-2, with unresolved D. Germline V gene sequence: CDR1 MNHEY, CDR2 SVGAGI. V was pared by 2 bases and J by 5 bases, with 12 bases between. The CDR3 runs 14 residues. CDR3 in DNA: TGTGCCAGCAGTTACGGCCGGTCACAGTATGGCTACACCTTC. Its protein product is CASSYGRSQYGYTF.

This rearrangement joins TRBV5-1 to TRBJ1-2, with D perhaps TRBD1 (5 bases). The CDR3 runs 16 residues. CDR1 is SGHRS and CDR2 is YFSETQ in the germline V gene. V dropped 0 bases and J dropped 3 bases, with 15 bases sitting between them. The CDR3 here is CASSLGRAGHDYGYTF. CDR3 nucleotides: TGCGCCAGCAGCTTGGGGAGGGCAGGGCACGACTATGGCTACACCTTC.